This is a list of T cell receptor beta chains from one sample in a study of blood T cell repertoires in COVID-19. The protocol was immunoSEQ multiplex PCR, while the TCRdb copy is restricted to in-frame clones and leaves out a portion. The table includes roughly 220,000 clones, less than 90% detected once. What was sequenced was PBMCs or T cells enriched from blood (not recorded which). These receptor sequences come from a middle-aged woman who had recovered from COVID-19. The CDR3 runs from the conserved cysteine through the conserved F or W.

TRBV5-1	TRBJ2-1	CASSLGVPGQGANNEQFF
TRBV11-2	TRBJ2-7	CASSLGLAGVGEQYF
TRBV24-1	TRBJ2-3	CATSDSGGSTDTQYF
TRBV6-6	TRBJ2-5	CASRDSLETQYF
TRBV7-8	TRBJ1-5	CASSSTGNQPQHF
TRBV5-1	TRBJ1-1	CASSLVPGQGALGGNTEAFF
TRBV7-2	TRBJ1-5	CASSSLSDQPQHF
TRBV5-4	TRBJ1-1	CASSAGQEKGNTEAFF
TRBV23-1	TRBJ2-4	CASSQSFGGLAKNIQYF
TRBV9	TRBJ2-3	CASSVRSGGTDTQYF
TRBV18	TRBJ2-1	CASSLNRGDEQFF
TRBV28	TRBJ1-2	CASSYRAYGYTF
TRBV9	TRBJ2-1	CASSVAGRESNEQFF
TRBV6-5	TRBJ2-7	CASRPSGPYEQYF
TRBV28	TRBJ2-2	CASSLQGASSTGELFF
TRBV30	TRBJ2-6	CAWKSHLSGANVLTF
TRBV28	TRBJ2-3	CASSTYSGKADTQYF
TRBV7-3	TRBJ2-5	CASSSSGIEETQYF
TRBV3-1/TRBV3-2	TRBJ2-5	CASSQEAGGAQYF
TRBV5-1	TRBJ2-7	CASSPGADRGYEQYF
TRBV7-9	TRBJ1-2	CASSSLDRAYGYTF
TRBV30	TRBJ1-3	CAWTIQGNSGNTIYF
TRBV28	TRBJ2-2	CASRGRSGGTNTGELFF
TRBV5-1	TRBJ2-1	CASEDTSGSNEQFF
TRBV28	TRBJ1-5	CASSPPGTGEQPQHF
TRBV14	TRBJ2-5	CASSPIAGETQYF
TRBV27	TRBJ2-1	CASSLLAGGLNNEQFF
TRBV28	TRBJ1-6	CASSGPRQGGLWSPLHF
TRBV6-5	TRBJ2-7	CASRAGTYEQYF
TRBV27	TRBJ1-2	CIPPGQRPPFYGYTF
TRBV9	TRBJ2-1	CASSVDRASNEQFF
TRBV10-3	TRBJ1-1	CAISESWATEAFF
TRBV10-1	TRBJ2-7	CASSEPDRGVVYF
TRBV24-1	TRBJ2-2	CATSEPAGSGELFF
TRBV5-1	TRBJ2-5	CASSLGLAGGQETQYF
TRBV12-3/TRBV12-4	TRBJ2-3	CASSVADTQYF
TRBV5-6	TRBJ2-2	CASSKRQVLGTGELFF
TRBV7-9	TRBJ1-4	CASSSGQAFGLNEKLFF
TRBV5-1	TRBJ2-3	CASSPGLAESTDTQYF
TRBV14	TRBJ2-3	CASSPLTSGRADTQYF
TRBV19	TRBJ1-2	CASSNGLDRGRGYTF
TRBV3-1/TRBV3-2	TRBJ1-4	CASSRRQGDEKLFF
TRBV24-1	TRBJ2-5	CATQTSGTSGYETQYF
TRBV19	TRBJ2-1	CASSTAGASPYNEQFF
TRBV9	TRBJ2-1	CASSVGSFAYNEQFF
TRBV11-2	TRBJ1-3	CASSREPGQGSGNTIYF
TRBV27	TRBJ1-2	CASSLSWQTNYGYTF
TRBV4-3	TRBJ2-1	CASSQVSGPYNEQFF